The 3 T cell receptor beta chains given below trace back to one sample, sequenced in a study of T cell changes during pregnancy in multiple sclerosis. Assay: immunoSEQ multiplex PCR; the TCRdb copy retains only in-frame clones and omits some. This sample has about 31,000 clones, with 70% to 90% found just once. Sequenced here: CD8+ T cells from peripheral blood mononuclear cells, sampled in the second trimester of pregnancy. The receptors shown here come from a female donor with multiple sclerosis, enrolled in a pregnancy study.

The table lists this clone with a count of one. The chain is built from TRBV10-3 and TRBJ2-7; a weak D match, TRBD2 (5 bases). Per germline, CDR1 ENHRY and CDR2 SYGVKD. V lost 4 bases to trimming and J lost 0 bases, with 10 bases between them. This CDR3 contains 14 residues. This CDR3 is CAISASGNSYEQYF. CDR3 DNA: TGTGCCATCAGTGCTTCGGGAAACTCCTACGAGCAGTACTTC.

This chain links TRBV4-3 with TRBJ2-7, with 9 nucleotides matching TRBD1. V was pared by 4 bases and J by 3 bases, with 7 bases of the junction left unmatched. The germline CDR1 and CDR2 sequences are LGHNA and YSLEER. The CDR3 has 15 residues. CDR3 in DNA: TGCGCCAGCAGCCTGTACAGGGGGCGAAGCTACGAGCAGTACTTC. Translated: CASSLYRGRSYEQYF.

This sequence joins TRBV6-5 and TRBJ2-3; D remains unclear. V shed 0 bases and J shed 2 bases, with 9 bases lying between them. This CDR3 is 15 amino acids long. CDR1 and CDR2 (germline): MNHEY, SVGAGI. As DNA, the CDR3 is TGTGCCAGCAGTTACTCGTATAAGCACACAGATACGCAGTATTTT. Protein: CASSYSYKHTDTQYF.